This T cell receptor beta chain was observed in a study of metastatic and nonmetastatic thyroid tumors. Every patient underwent thyroid surgery untreated. TCRdb reassembled clones from the PCR reads with MiXCR. The repertoire holds 25,000 to 30,000 clones, with 23% as singletons. There are 16 residues in the CDR3. V lost 2 bases to trimming and J lost 0 bases, with 14 bases between them. The germline gives CDR1 GTSNPN, CDR2 SVGIG (reference sequence). The sample consisted of blood. This clonotype originated in a female donor with papillary thyroid cancer or a benign thyroid nodule (not recorded which). Some clones in this sample may be carry-over from other donors' samples. V gene TRBV30 combines with J gene TRBJ2-1; no clear D gene. The CDR3 region is CAWSLTARSSYNEQFF. CDR3 sequence (DNA): TGTGCCTGGAGTCTCACCGCCAGAAGCTCCTACAATGAGCAGTTCTTC.